The 14 T cell receptor beta chains listed next were all sequenced from one sample in a study of T cell repertoires in aging, cancer and after chemotherapy. Multiplex touch-down PCR with TRB-A/B primers amplified rearranged V-D-J TRB sequences. Via MiXCR, TCRdb re-called the multiplex PCR reads, giving one row per CDR3 protein. The data show approximately 2,500 distinct CDR3 sequences, 40% to 55% seen once. The template was genomic DNA from peripheral blood, not RNA. The sample comprised blood. Source of these receptors: a human donor with a solid tumor.

The chain carries TRBV12-3 or TRBV12-4 and TRBJ2-3, with D tentatively TRBD2 (6 bases). V was clipped by 5 bases and J by 2 bases, with 17 bases between them. The CDR3 spans 16 residues. Written as DNA, the CDR3 is TGTGCCAGCAGTCCCCGGCTAGCGAGCACCACAGATACGCAGTATTTT. Its protein is CASSPRLASTTDTQYF.

J is TRBJ1-1 and V is TRBV25-1; 7 positions agree with TRBD1. Trimming cost V 7 bases and J 6 bases; bases outside gene matches: 11. This CDR3 comprises 14 residues. Per the germline V gene, CDR1 is MGHDK and CDR2 is SYGVNS. CDR3 DNA: TGTGCCAGCACCCCGACAGGGCCGCGGGCTGAAGCTTTCTTT. As protein: CASTPTGPRAEAFF.

The chain recombines TRBV6-5 with TRBJ1-4; 8 nucleotides line up with TRBD1. Germline trimming cut 6 bases from V and 5 bases from J; bases unmatched to any gene: 5. CDR3 size: 14 residues. The germline V gene encodes CDR1 MNHEY and CDR2 SVGAGI. The CDR3 loop is CASSFNRGNEKLFF. The CDR3 nucleotides read TGTGCCAGCAGCTTTAACAGGGGGAATGAAAAACTGTTTTTT.

This clonotype was seen a few times. The rearrangement uses TRBV7-2 and TRBJ2-7; D may match TRBD1 or TRBD2 (5 bases each). The CDR3 covers 14 residues. Trimming pared 3 bases from V and 0 bases from J, leaving 9 bases between. CDR1 is SGHTA, CDR2 FQGNSA, per germline. CDR3 sequence: CASSFQGTSYEQYF. The CDR3 DNA is TGTGCCAGCAGCTTCCAAGGGACCTCCTACGAGCAGTACTTC.

This chain joins TRBV6-6 and TRBJ1-6; D gene uncertain. With 5 bases removed from V and 8 bases from J, the gap between germline ends came to 13 bases. The germline V gene encodes CDR1 MNHNY and CDR2 SVGAGI (reference sequence). CDR3 size: 14 residues. The CDR3 DNA follows: TGTGCCAGCAGTCCCCTGGCTACTTATTCACCCCTCCACTTT. Protein sequence: CASSPLATYSPLHF.

A note on this clonotype: The conserved closing phenylalanine or tryptophan is absent in this CDR3, likely reflecting a read error. No DNA is shown, since the ends of the CDR3 on it are uncertain; the CDR3 is the one TCRdb lists. This chain connects TRBV7-9 to TRBJ1-3; the table's D call TRBD1 went unverified against the DNA. CDR1 is SEHNR, CDR2 FQNEAQ, per germline (reference sequence). The length of the CDR3 is 16 amino acids, counting both ends. This chain's CDR3 is CASSPRDRDIGNTIDL.

The chain joins TRBV7-9 to TRBJ2-4; 7 bases are a match to TRBD1. The ends lost 9 bases at V and 7 bases at J; junction bases unmatched: 9. Germline V gene data show CDR1 as SEHNR and CDR2 as FQNEAQ (reference sequence). This CDR3 comprises 13 residues. The CDR3 DNA is TGTGCCAGTCAAGGGGGCCCCGGGAACATTCAGTACTTC. Translated, it gives CASQGGPGNIQYF.

This clonotype was observed a handful of times. This chain uses TRBV27 with TRBJ1-3; no firm D call. The CDR3 sequence is 14 residues long. The germline CDR1 and CDR2 sequences are MNHEY and SMNVEV (reference sequence). Trimming took off 3 bases at V and 0 bases at J, with 6 bases between the two ends. The CDR3 here is CASSFTASGNTIYF. In DNA form, the CDR3 reads TGTGCCAGCAGTTTCACGGCCTCTGGAAACACCATATATTTT.

On this clonotype itself: Relative to the germline gene, one junction end is altered; a read error may explain this. The chain employs TRBV27 and TRBJ1-1, with D possibly being TRBD1 (5 bases). The CDR3 is 15 residues long. Germline V lookup: CDR1 MNHEY, CDR2 SMNVEV (reference sequence). CDR3 loop: CASSALLTGVTGAFF. DNA of the CDR3: TGTGCCAGCAGTGCCCTTCTAACAGGCGTCACTGGAGCTTTCTTT.

This clonotype was counted between two and nine times. The genes are TRBV29-1 and TRBJ2-7; the D gene could be TRBD1 or TRBD2 (5 bases each). V lost 4 bases to trimming and J lost 1 base, with 14 bases between them. The CDR3 runs to 14 residues. Germline V lookup: CDR1 SQVTM, CDR2 ANQGSEA. Here the CDR3 reads CSVVEDTLSYEQYF. For the CDR3, the DNA is TGCAGCGTTGTGGAGGACACCTTATCCTACGAGCAGTACTTC.

This chain joins TRBV19 and TRBJ1-1; D gene unclear. This CDR3 has 13 residues. Germline CDR1 and CDR2: LNHDA and SQIVND (reference sequence). V was shortened by 4 bases and J by 5 bases, with 11 bases between the two germline ends. The CDR3 bases are TGTGCCAGTAGTAAGACGGTCAGAACTGAAGCTTTCTTT. As protein: CASSKTVRTEAFF.

This clonotype came up a few times. The chain recombines TRBV15 with TRBJ2-3; TRBD2 matches 8 bases. Germline V gene data show CDR1 as LNHNV and CDR2 as YYDKDF (reference sequence). The CDR3 extends over 19 amino acids. With V trimmed by 0 bases and J by 0 bases, 11 bases remained unmatched. CDR3 DNA sequence: TGTGCCACCAGCAGAGATCCGGGCGGGGGGCCATCTAGCACAGATACGCAGTATTTT. It yields the protein CATSRDPGGGPSSTDTQYF.

This sequence joins TRBV27 and TRBJ2-3; no clear D. V was cut by 4 bases and J by 0 bases, with 8 bases left in between. The germline V gene has CDR1 MNHEY and CDR2 SMNVEV (reference sequence). The CDR3 is made up of 14 amino acids. As DNA, the CDR3 is TGTGCCAGCAGTTCCTCCGGCAGCACAGATACGCAGTATTTT. Its translation is CASSSSGSTDTQYF.

A few counts support this clonotype. This chain links TRBV10-1 with TRBJ2-3; possible D gene TRBD1, 7 bases. Trimming left V 3 bases short and J 2 bases short, with 15 bases between. The CDR3 is made up of 16 amino acids. CDR1 and CDR2 (germline): WNHNN, SYGVQD (reference sequence). The CDR3 DNA follows: TGCGCCAGCAGTGAAGGAGGGGGCCCTTTCACAGATACGCAGTATTTT. It is translated as CASSEGGGPFTDTQYF.